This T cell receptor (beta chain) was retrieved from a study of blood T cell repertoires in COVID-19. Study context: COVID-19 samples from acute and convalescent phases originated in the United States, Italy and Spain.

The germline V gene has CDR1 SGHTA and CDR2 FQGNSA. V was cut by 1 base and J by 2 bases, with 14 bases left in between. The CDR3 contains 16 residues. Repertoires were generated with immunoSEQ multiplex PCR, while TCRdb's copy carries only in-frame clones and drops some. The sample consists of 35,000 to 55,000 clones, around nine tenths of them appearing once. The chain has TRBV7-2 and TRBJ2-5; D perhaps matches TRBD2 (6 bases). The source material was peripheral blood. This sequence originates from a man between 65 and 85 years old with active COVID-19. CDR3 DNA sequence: TGTGCCAGCAGCTTAGGGGTGGGCGGAGGGCAAGAGACCCAGTACTTC. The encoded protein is CASSLGVGGGQETQYF.